What follows is one T cell receptor (beta chain) and its context. Residents of about two dozen US areas, aged about 18 to 89 years, made up the participants. Categorization into cohorts depended on clinical history that participants reported. Assay: immunoSEQ multiplex PCR; the TCRdb copy retains only in-frame clones and omits some. The sample carries approximately 220,000 clones, over 75% recorded once. Germline V gene data show CDR1 as LGHDT and CDR2 as YNNKEL (reference sequence). CDR3 length: 15 residues. Trimming removed 7 bases from V and 4 bases from J; junction bases left unmatched: 10. The data derive from a study of blood T cell repertoires in COVID-19. About the research overall: PBMCs, B-cell-depleted T cells, or T cells were the source of the cDNA or gDNA that made up the material.

Sequences were obtained from PBMCs or T cells enriched from blood (not recorded which). This sequence was found in a woman under 30 in a cohort exposed to, infected with or recovered from COVID-19 (not recorded which). This chain uses TRBV3-1 (or the pseudogene TRBV3-2) with TRBJ2-1, with 7 bases that match TRBD2. The CDR3 here is CASTQTGGSYNEQFF. The DNA for the CDR3 is TGTGCCAGCACCCAGACGGGGGGTTCTTACAATGAGCAGTTCTTC.